The 25 T cell receptor beta chains given below trace back to one sample, sequenced in a study of cytomegalovirus exposure and HLA in healthy donors. The protocol was immunoSEQ multiplex PCR, while the TCRdb copy is restricted to in-frame clones and leaves out a portion. The sample includes 130,000 to 150,000 clones, 85% to 90% seen only once; the top ten take 9% to 9.5%. The sequenced sample consisted of PBMCs. These receptors were taken from a woman aged 18 to 35 in good health and CMV-seropositive.

The V call is TRBV7-6, the J call TRBJ2-5, with TRBD1 matching 9 bases. In germline, CDR1 is SGHVS, CDR2 FNYEAQ. V trimming: 5 bases; J trimming: 5 bases; junction bases outside the gene matches: 6. The CDR3 is 14 amino acids. CDR3 DNA sequence: TGTGCCAGCAGCCAGGGACAGGGTTGGGAGACCCAGTACTTC. Translated, it gives CASSQGQGWETQYF. Full variable domain (remainder filled in from reference TRBV7-6 and TRBJ2-5): GAGVSQSPRYKVTKRGQDVALRCDPISGHVSLYWYRQALGQGPEFLTYFNYEAQQDKSGLPNDRFSAERPEGSISTLTIQRTEQRDSAMYRCASSQGQGWETQYFGPGTRLLVL.

In this sample, this clone turned up once. The genes are TRBV15 and TRBJ2-7; 11 bases fit TRBD2. The CDR3 is 15 amino acids. The V segment lost 3 bases and the J segment 3 bases; nucleotides outside the gene matches: 4. CDR1 LNHNV and CDR2 YYDKDF come from the germline V gene (reference sequence). DNA for the CDR3: TGTGCCACCAGCAGCGATACTAGCGGGGGCTACGAGCAGTACTTC. This translates into CATSSDTSGGYEQYF.

This clone was seen a handful of times. The chain links TRBV5-4 to TRBJ1-1; perhaps TRBD1 as D (5 bases). Germline V gene lookup returns CDR1 SGHNT and CDR2 YYREEE (reference sequence). This CDR3 spans 15 amino acids. Between the trimmed V and J ends, which lost 0 bases and 3 bases, there was a span of 12 bases. CDR3 protein: CASSLVGGTYTEAFF. The DNA of the CDR3 is TGTGCCAGCAGCTTGGTCGGGGGGACCTACACTGAAGCTTTCTTT.

The CDR3 is CASSMFYAGDTQYF. CDR3 bases: TGTGCCAGTAGTATGTTCTATGCTGGAGATACGCAGTATTTT. The J gene is TRBJ2-3, the V gene TRBV19; D not resolved. Trimming took 3 bases from V and 5 from J, leaving 12 bases between them. The length of the CDR3 is 14 residues. CDR1 LNHDA and CDR2 SQIVND come from the germline V gene (reference sequence).

The V and J genes are TRBV4-2 and TRBJ2-2, with TRBD2 identical over 7 bases. CDR3 length equals 20 residues. Per the germline V gene, CDR1 is LGHNA and CDR2 is YNFKEQ. V shed 2 bases and J 2 bases; nucleotides not matched to a gene: 17. CDR3 loop: CASSQSFGAGERTNTGELFF. The CDR3 bases are TGTGCCAGCAGCCAATCTTTTGGGGCGGGGGAAAGGACAAACACCGGGGAGCTGTTTTTT.

The genes are TRBV5-4 and TRBJ1-6; D unclear. This CDR3 is built from 17 residues. V gave up 3 bases and J gave up 7 bases, with 20 bases separating them. The germline gives CDR1 SGHNT, CDR2 YYREEE (reference sequence). Here the CDR3 reads CASSSESRTGSNSPLHF. The CDR3 DNA sequence: TGTGCCAGCAGCTCAGAAAGTCGGACGGGGTCAAATTCACCCCTCCACTTT.

The genes are TRBV5-1 and TRBJ1-6, with 11 bases lining up with TRBD1. Losses at the gene ends were 4 bases for V and 8 bases for J; bases not matched to a gene: 5. The CDR3 sequence is 15 residues long. The germline CDR1 and CDR2 sequences are SGHRS and YFSETQ. CDR3 loop: CASSVGTGGDSPLHF. CDR3 DNA: TGCGCCAGCAGCGTCGGGACAGGGGGTGATTCACCCCTCCACTTT.

V usage is TRBV19 and J usage is TRBJ2-5; D perhaps matches TRBD2 (5 bases). Germline V gene sequence: CDR1 LNHDA, CDR2 SQIVND (reference sequence). CDR3 length equals 15 residues. Trimming shortened V by 3 bases and J by 9 bases, and 20 bases separated the two germline ends. CDR3 loop: CASSINWLAVEAQYF. The CDR3 coding sequence is TGTGCCAGTAGTATTAATTGGTTGGCCGTGGAGGCCCAGTACTTC.

The rearrangement links TRBV15 to TRBJ2-3, with 8 bases identical to TRBD2. V shed 5 bases, J shed 0 bases, and the junction held 4 bases outside the gene matches. The length of the CDR3 is 15 residues. The germline CDR1 and CDR2 sequences are LNHNV and YYDKDF (reference sequence). CDR3 residues: CATSPAGGSTDTQYF. Written as DNA, the CDR3 is TGTGCCACCAGCCCCGCGGGGGGAAGCACAGATACGCAGTATTTT.

The chain is built from TRBV11-3 and TRBJ2-1; D is possibly TRBD2 (6 bases). Germline-derived CDR1 and CDR2 are SGHNT and YENEEA. The CDR3 runs 14 residues. The V and J ends lost 5 bases and 9 bases respectively, with 17 bases between them. The CDR3 loop reads CASSTRGSGSEQFF. The DNA for the CDR3 is TGTGCCAGCAGCACACGGGGAAGCGGGTCTGAGCAGTTCTTC.

The CDR3, as DNA: TGTGCCAGCAGCCAAGAAAGCGGCTCTCACCCAGATACGCAGTATTTT. Translated, it gives CASSQESGSHPDTQYF. This chain connects TRBV4-2 to TRBJ2-3; D possibly corresponds to TRBD2 (5 bases). CDR1 and CDR2 from the germline V gene are LGHNA and YNFKEQ. This CDR3 region has 16 residues. Trimming stripped 0 bases from V and 4 bases from J, with 14 bases between.

V gene TRBV6-9 combines with J gene TRBJ1-4, with TRBD1 as a possible D gene (6 bases). The CDR3 is 19 amino acids. Germline V gives CDR1 MNHGY, CDR2 SVAAGI. V gave up 6 bases and J gave up 0 bases, with 23 bases separating them. CDR3 coding DNA: TGTGCCAGCAGCCCACCACCCCCGGGACACTCCGCAACTAATGAAAAACTGTTTTTT. Encoded protein: CASSPPPPGHSATNEKLFF.

The chain is built from TRBV6-1 and TRBJ2-3, with 10 nucleotides matching TRBD2. CDR1 and CDR2 from the germline V gene are MNHNS and SASEGT. Trimming removed 5 bases from V and 5 bases from J; junction bases left unmatched: 7. CDR3 length: 15 residues. Here the CDR3 DNA reads TGTGCCAGCAGTACCGGGACTAGCGTGGGAGATACGCAGTATTTT. This translates into CASSTGTSVGDTQYF.

The chain has TRBV4-2 and TRBJ1-6, with TRBD1 matching over 7 bases. Per germline, CDR1 LGHNA and CDR2 YNFKEQ. The CDR3 covers 17 residues. The junction had 13 bases not matched to a gene; V was cut back by 3 bases and J by 8 bases. DNA of the CDR3: TGTGCCAGCAGCCAGAACCTGATTGCAGGGGGAGATTCACCCCTCCACTTT. It is translated as CASSQNLIAGGDSPLHF.

This rearrangement joins TRBV9 to TRBJ1-2; D may be TRBD1 (5 bases). CDR1 and CDR2 (germline): SGDLS, YYNGEE. Trimming stripped 0 bases from V and 4 bases from J, with 13 bases between. The CDR3 runs 15 residues. CDR3 in amino acids: CASSVAGGMSYGYTF. The CDR3 DNA sequence: TGTGCCAGCAGCGTAGCGGGGGGAATGTCCTATGGCTACACCTTC.

This chain links TRBV4-1 with TRBJ1-1, with a tentative D call TRBD1 (5 bases). CDR3 length equals 13 residues. With 0 bases removed from V and 11 bases from J, the gap between germline ends came to 13 bases. Germline V lookup: CDR1 MGHRA, CDR2 YSYEKL. The chain's CDR3 is CASSQDPQGRAFF. The CDR3 nucleotides are TGCGCCAGCAGCCAAGATCCCCAGGGTAGGGCTTTCTTT.

This chain joins TRBV9 and TRBJ2-3; 11 bases are shared with TRBD2. V shed 0 bases, J shed 1 base, and the junction held 7 bases outside the gene matches. Germline V gene lookup returns CDR1 SGDLS and CDR2 YYNGEE. The CDR3 covers 18 residues. The CDR3 loop is CASSVVSGGGMGTDTQYF. The CDR3 DNA sequence: TGTGCCAGCAGCGTAGTTAGCGGGGGGGGTATGGGCACAGATACGCAGTATTTT.

The chain uses TRBV4-1 and TRBJ2-2; D not certain. Per germline, CDR1 MGHRA and CDR2 YSYEKL. CDR3 length: 17 residues. V gave up 5 bases and J gave up 1 base, with 17 bases separating them. The CDR3 bases are TGCGCCAGCAGCGAAAAGCCACTAAGCTTGAACACCGGGGAGCTGTTTTTT. Encoded protein: CASSEKPLSLNTGELFF.

In its sample, this clone was seen once. The chain employs TRBV19 and TRBJ2-7; 9 nucleotides line up with TRBD1. With 6 bases clipped from V and 3 bases from J, the junction kept 6 bases outside the gene matches. Germline-derived CDR1 and CDR2 are LNHDA and SQIVND (reference sequence). There are 14 residues in the CDR3. CDR3 sequence: CASSDPGQGYEQYF. The CDR3 coding sequence is TGTGCCAGTAGCGATCCGGGACAGGGCTACGAGCAGTACTTC.

As regards this clone: The junction and the germline gene differ at one end; a read error may be behind it. The chain combines TRBV7-7 with TRBJ1-4; TRBD1 aligns across 7 bases. Germline loops: CDR1 SSHAT, CDR2 FNYEAQ (reference sequence). The length of the CDR3 is 15 residues. Here the CDR3 DNA reads TGTGCTAGCAGCTTACGACAGGGTATGGAGGAAAAACTGTTTTTT. Its protein is CASSLRQGMEEKLFF.

This chain links TRBV7-3 with TRBJ1-5, with 8 nucleotides matching TRBD1. The V segment lost 4 bases and the J segment 7 bases; nucleotides outside the gene matches: 9. There are 15 residues in the CDR3. CDR1 is SGHTA and CDR2 is FQGTGA in the germline V gene. The CDR3 DNA sequence: TGTGCCAGCAGCTCCGACCAGGGGGCGGGGCAGCCCCAGCATTTT. Encoded protein: CASSSDQGAGQPQHF.

DNA for the CDR3: TGTGCCAGCAGTGAAGCAGGAGTAAGCTCTGGAAACACCATATATTTT. Encoded protein: CASSEAGVSSGNTIYF. The rearrangement uses TRBV6-1 and TRBJ1-3; no definite D call. V lost 0 bases and J lost 0, with 9 bases in between. CDR1 is MNHNS and CDR2 is SASEGT in the germline V gene. The CDR3 has 16 residues.

This clone was recorded once. The CDR3 DNA follows: TGCGCCAGCAGCCCTACAACTCGGACAGCTGATCAGCCCCAGCATTTT. Its translation: CASSPTTRTADQPQHF. The chain links TRBV4-1 to TRBJ1-5, with a weak D call TRBD1 (6 bases). Trimming took off 4 bases at V and 5 bases at J, with 18 bases between the two ends. The CDR3 is made up of 16 amino acids. CDR1 and CDR2 from the germline V gene are MGHRA and YSYEKL.

The CDR3: CASSYSGPDGYTF. For the CDR3, the DNA is TGTGCCAGCAGTTACTCGGGCCCGGATGGCTACACCTTC. The chain employs TRBV6-5 and TRBJ1-2; D is ambiguous. The CDR3 sequence is 13 residues long. V gave up 0 bases and J gave up 6 bases, with 8 bases separating them. CDR1 and CDR2 (germline): MNHEY, SVGAGI.

V gene TRBV11-2 combines with J gene TRBJ2-3; 10 nucleotides agree with TRBD1. Unmatched junction bases numbered 5, after V lost 2 bases and J lost 3 bases. The germline V gene has CDR1 SGHAT and CDR2 FQNNGV. This CDR3 has 16 residues. DNA for the CDR3: TGTGCCAGCAGCTTAAGAGGACAGGGGGTTACAGATACGCAGTATTTT. Protein product: CASSLRGQGVTDTQYF.